This T cell receptor (beta chain) was retrieved from a study of blood T cell repertoires in COVID-19. The CDR3 has 14 amino acids. V was cut by 6 bases and J by 8 bases, with 19 bases left in between. Germline V gene sequence: CDR1 MNHEY, CDR2 SVGAGI. This clone was picked up a small number of times. Original processing notes: Using reference gene primer amplification, nucleated cell counts were estimated. Data came from immunoSEQ multiplex PCR; TCRdb stores just in-frame clones and leaves some out. The V and J calls and the clone size are those of that table, but D and trimming were determined from the DNA. Among 150,000 to 200,000 clones, around 84% were seen once, and the ten largest hold roughly 15%.

The gene calls are TRBV6-5 and TRBJ1-1, with D perhaps matching TRBD1 (6 bases). This receptor was taken from a woman in her 70s with COVID-19, enrolled during active disease. The sample was peripheral blood. The CDR3 sequence is CASSPPQGTGEAFF. In nucleotides, the CDR3 is TGTGCCAGCAGCCCACCACAGGGAACAGGGGAAGCTTTCTTT.